This T cell receptor beta chain was profiled in a study of vaccination effects on CD4 cells after COVID-19. This CDR3 region has 15 residues. The V end lost 0 bases, the J end lost 2 bases, and 8 bases lay between the germline ends. CDR1 is SGDLS, CDR2 YYNGEE, per germline. As concerns this clone: What it recognizes is unknown.

Expansion of antigen-specific CD4+ T cells with viral peptide pools was carried out by the ViraFEST assay before sequencing. Culturing for 10 to 11 days preceded CD4+ T cell isolation. The study found no prior SARS-CoV-2 infection in the vaccine recipients, who tested negative for nucleocapsid antibodies. Produced via immunoSEQ multiplex PCR; TCRdb's table is partial and in-frame only. The table lists some 77,000 clones, over 65% of them singletons. The sequence derives from a human donor who received a COVID-19 vaccine. The rearrangement joins TRBV9 to TRBJ1-4, with D tentatively TRBD1 (6 bases). Sequenced here: CD4+ T cells from PBMCs cultured with HCoV-OC43 spike peptides, sampled before COVID-19 vaccination. Subset: HCoV-OC43 spike overlapping peptide pool stimulation. The CDR3 DNA sequence: TGTGCCAGCAGCGTAGGGGGGGCGACTAATGAAAAACTGTTTTTT. The encoded protein is CASSVGGATNEKLFF.